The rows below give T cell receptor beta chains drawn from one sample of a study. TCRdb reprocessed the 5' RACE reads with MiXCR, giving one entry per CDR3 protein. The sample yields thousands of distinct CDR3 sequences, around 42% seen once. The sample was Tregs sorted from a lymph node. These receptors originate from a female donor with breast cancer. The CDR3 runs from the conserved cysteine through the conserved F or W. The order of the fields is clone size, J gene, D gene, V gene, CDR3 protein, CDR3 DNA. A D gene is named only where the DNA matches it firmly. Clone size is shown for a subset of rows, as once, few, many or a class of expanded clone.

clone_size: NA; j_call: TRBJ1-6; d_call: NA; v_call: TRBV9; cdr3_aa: CASSQGTSNSPLHF; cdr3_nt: TGTGCCAGCAGTCAGGGTACGAGCAATTCACCCCTCCACTTT
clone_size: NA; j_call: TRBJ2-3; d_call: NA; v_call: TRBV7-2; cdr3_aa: CAGSLAIWGTSTDTQYF; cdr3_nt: TGTGCCGGCAGCTTAGCTATTTGGGGAACTAGCACAGATACGCAGTATTTT
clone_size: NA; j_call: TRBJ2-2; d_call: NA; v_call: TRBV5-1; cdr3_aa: CASSLLGTSNTGELFF; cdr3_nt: TGCGCCAGCAGCTTACTCGGGACTTCTAACACCGGGGAGCTGTTTTTT
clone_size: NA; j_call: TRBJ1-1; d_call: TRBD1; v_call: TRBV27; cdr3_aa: CASSSEAGGTENKQAFF; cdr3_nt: TGTGCCAGCAGTTCTGAGGCGGGCGGGACAGAGAATAAACAAGCTTTCTTT
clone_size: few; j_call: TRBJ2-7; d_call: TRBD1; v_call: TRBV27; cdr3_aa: CASSIRTGYEQYF; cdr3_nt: TGTGCCAGCAGTATACGGACAGGGTACGAGCAGTACTTC
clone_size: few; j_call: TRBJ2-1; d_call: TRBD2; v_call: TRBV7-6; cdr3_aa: CASSWLAVTYNEQFF; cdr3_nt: TGTGCCAGCAGCTGGCTAGCGGTAACCTACAATGAGCAGTTCTTC
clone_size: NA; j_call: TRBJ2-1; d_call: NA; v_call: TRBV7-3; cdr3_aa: CASSTDQSAANEQFF; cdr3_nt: TGTGCCAGCAGCACGGACCAAAGCGCGGCCAATGAGCAGTTCTTC
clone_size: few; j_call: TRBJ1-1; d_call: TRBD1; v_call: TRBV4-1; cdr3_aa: CASSHVPGQGRDTEAFF; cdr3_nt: TGCGCCAGCAGCCATGTACCGGGACAGGGTCGGGACACTGAAGCTTTCTTT
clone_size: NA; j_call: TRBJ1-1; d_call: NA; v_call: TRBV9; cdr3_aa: CASSSPGGEENTEAFF; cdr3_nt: TGTGCCAGCAGCTCACCCGGAGGGGAGGAGAACACTGAAGCTTTCTTT
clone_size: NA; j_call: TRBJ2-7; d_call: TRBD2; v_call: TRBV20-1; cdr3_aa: CSARDPNRAGDEQYF; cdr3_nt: TGCAGTGCTAGAGATCCCAACCGAGCGGGAGACGAGCAGTACTTC
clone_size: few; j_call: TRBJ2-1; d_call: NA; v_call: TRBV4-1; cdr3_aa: CASSSGTEYNEQFF; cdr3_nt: TGCGCCAGCAGCTCCGGGACCGAATACAATGAGCAGTTCTTC
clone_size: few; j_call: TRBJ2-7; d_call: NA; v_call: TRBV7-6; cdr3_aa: CASSLATEDIYEQYF; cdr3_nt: TGTGCCAGCAGCTTAGCCACAGAGGATATCTACGAGCAGTACTTC
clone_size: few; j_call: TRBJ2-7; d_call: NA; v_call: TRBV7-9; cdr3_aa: CASSSPDYSYEQYF; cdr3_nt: TGTGCCAGCAGCTCACCGGACTACTCCTACGAGCAGTACTTC
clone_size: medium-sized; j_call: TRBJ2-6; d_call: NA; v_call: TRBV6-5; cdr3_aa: CASSFGTLGANVLTF; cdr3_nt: TGTGCCAGCAGTTTCGGGACACTTGGGGCCAACGTCCTGACTTTC
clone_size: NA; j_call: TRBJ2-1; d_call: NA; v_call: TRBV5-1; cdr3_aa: CASGPGSYNEQFF; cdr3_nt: TGCGCCAGCGGTCCAGGGTCCTACAATGAGCAGTTCTTC
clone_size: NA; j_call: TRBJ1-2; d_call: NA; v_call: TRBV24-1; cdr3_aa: CATSEETETYGYTF; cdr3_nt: TGTGCCACCAGTGAGGAGACAGAAACCTATGGCTACACCTTC
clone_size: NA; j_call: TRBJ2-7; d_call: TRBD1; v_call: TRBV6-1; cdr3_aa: CATKGQGAYYEQYF; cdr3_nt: TGTGCCACCAAGGGACAGGGGGCGTACTACGAGCAGTACTTC
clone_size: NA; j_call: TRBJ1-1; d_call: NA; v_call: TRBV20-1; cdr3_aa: CSARVPGGNTEAFF; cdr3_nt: TGCAGTGCTAGAGTCCCGGGGGGGAACACTGAAGCTTTCTTT
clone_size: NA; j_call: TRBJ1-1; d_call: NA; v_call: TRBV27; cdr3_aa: CASSESPWGEAFF; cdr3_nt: TGTGCCAGCAGTGAGTCCCCTTGGGGGGAAGCTTTCTTT
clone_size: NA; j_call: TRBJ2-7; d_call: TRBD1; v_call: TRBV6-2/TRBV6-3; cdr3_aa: CASSYSGRGLYEQYF; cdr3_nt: TGTGCCAGCAGTTACTCCGGCAGGGGGCTCTACGAGCAGTACTTC
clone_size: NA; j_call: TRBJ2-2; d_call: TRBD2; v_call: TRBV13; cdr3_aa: CASSRSGINTGELSF; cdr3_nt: TGTGCCAGCAGTCGAAGCGGGATTAACACCGGGGAGCTGTCTTTT
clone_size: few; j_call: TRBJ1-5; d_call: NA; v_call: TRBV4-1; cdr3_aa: CASSQDASQPQHF; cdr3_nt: TGCGCCAGCAGCCAAGATGCCAGTCAGCCCCAGCATTTT
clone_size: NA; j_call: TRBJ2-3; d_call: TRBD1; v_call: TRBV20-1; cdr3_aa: CSARDPLIRGTDTQYF; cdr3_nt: TGCAGTGCTAGAGATCCCCTCATCAGGGGGACAGATACGCAGTATTTT
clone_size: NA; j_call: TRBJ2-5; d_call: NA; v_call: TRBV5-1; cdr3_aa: CASSPEGDQETQYF; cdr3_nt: TGCGCCAGCAGCCCTGAGGGGGACCAAGAGACCCAGTACTTC